One sample yielded the 31 T cell receptor beta chains listed below, sequenced in a study of blood T cell repertoires in COVID-19. The protocol was immunoSEQ multiplex PCR, while the TCRdb copy is restricted to in-frame clones and leaves out a portion. The table shows about 200,000 clones, with 82% occurring only once. The material sequenced was peripheral blood. These receptors originate from a human donor with acute or convalescent COVID-19. The donor label of this sample is uncertain.

The chain employs TRBV27 and TRBJ2-7, with a tentative D call TRBD1 (7 bases). Trimming pared 0 bases from V and 2 bases from J, leaving 17 bases between. This CDR3 is built from 17 residues. Germline CDR1 and CDR2: MNHEY and SMNVEV (reference sequence). This CDR3 is CASSLSIRGTEPYEQYF. In nucleotides, the CDR3 is TGTGCCAGCAGTTTATCGATCCGGGGGACAGAACCCTACGAGCAGTACTTC.

The chain combines TRBV29-1 with TRBJ2-7; the match to TRBD2 covers 11 bases. J lost 3 bases, V lost 6 bases, and 7 bases had no gene match. Germline CDR1 reads SQVTM; CDR2 reads ANQGSEA. CDR3 size: 14 residues. The chain's CDR3 is CSVAGLAVGYEQYF. The CDR3 nucleotides are TGCAGCGTCGCGGGACTAGCGGTAGGCTACGAGCAGTACTTC.

The rearrangement joins TRBV3-1 (or the pseudogene TRBV3-2) to TRBJ2-1, with D possibly matching TRBD2 (6 bases). Trimming took off 4 bases at V and 3 bases at J, with 16 bases between the two ends. The CDR3 contains 16 residues. Germline values: CDR1 LGHDT, CDR2 YNNKEL (reference sequence). For the CDR3, the DNA is TGTGCCAGCAGCCGGGTAAGCGGGCAGCTCTACAATGAGCAGTTCTTC. Translated, it gives CASSRVSGQLYNEQFF.

The V and J genes are TRBV9 and TRBJ2-7, with D tentatively TRBD1 (6 bases). The V gene's germline CDR1 is SGDLS and CDR2 YYNGEE. V was cut by 0 bases and J by 0 bases, with 10 bases left in between. CDR3 length: 15 amino acids. The CDR3, as DNA: TGTGCCAGCAGCGTAGCTACAGGGAGCTCCTACGAGCAGTACTTC. It specifies CASSVATGSSYEQYF. Full variable domain (rest looked up from reference TRBV9 and TRBJ2-7): DSGVTQTPKHLITATGQRVTLRCSPRSGDLSVYWYQQSLDQGLQFLIQYYNGEERAKGNILERFSAQQFPDLHSELNLSSLELGDSALYFCASSVATGSSYEQYFGPGTRLTVT.

The chain has TRBV5-6 and TRBJ1-1, with TRBD1 as a possible D gene (5 bases). The ends were cut back, 3 bases at V and 5 bases at J, with 17 bases in the middle. This CDR3 has 15 residues. In germline, CDR1 is SGHDT, CDR2 YYEEEE. CDR3 DNA sequence: TGTGCCAGCAGCTATGAGGGACTTGGAAGTACTGAAGCTTTCTTT. Translating it yields CASSYEGLGSTEAFF.

The rearrangement links TRBV2 to TRBJ2-2; possible D gene TRBD1, 6 bases. With 4 bases removed from V and 3 bases from J, the gap between germline ends came to 12 bases. The CDR3 runs to 15 residues. Germline-derived CDR1 and CDR2 are SNHLY and FYNNEI. The CDR3 is CASSGSAGDTGELFF. The CDR3 DNA reads TGTGCCAGCAGTGGGAGCGCAGGGGACACCGGGGAGCTGTTTTTT. Full variable domain (missing parts from reference TRBV2 and TRBJ2-2): EPEVTQTPSHQVTQMGQEVILRCVPISNHLYFYWYRQILGQKVEFLVSFYNNEISEKSEIFDDQFSVERPDGSNFTLKIRSTKLEDSAMYFCASSGSAGDTGELFFGEGSRLTVL.

The CDR3 sequence is CASSNRERPQHF. CDR3 coding DNA: TGTGCCAGCAGTAACAGGGAGAGGCCCCAGCATTTT. This rearrangement joins TRBV28 to TRBJ1-5; D might be TRBD1 (6 bases). Germline V gives CDR1 MDHEN, CDR2 SYDVKM. The V end was cut by 5 bases, the J end by 9 bases, with 11 bases between. The CDR3 has 12 amino acids.

The chain combines TRBV4-2 with TRBJ1-2; D is possibly TRBD1 (6 bases). V dropped 0 bases and J dropped 5 bases, with 13 bases sitting between them. Germline V gene lookup returns CDR1 LGHNA and CDR2 YNFKEQ. The CDR3 has 15 residues. CDR3 nucleotides: TGTGCCAGCAGCCAAGAACAGGGCAGTATTTATGGCTACACCTTC. Its protein is CASSQEQGSIYGYTF.

This clone was observed a handful of times. The chain combines TRBV10-3 with TRBJ2-5; 8 bases match TRBD1. Germline CDR1 ENHRY, CDR2 SYGVKD. This CDR3 has 14 residues. V was pared by 6 bases and J by 1 base, with 4 bases of the junction left unmatched. The CDR3 is CAISGQGRQETQYF. The DNA of the CDR3 is TGTGCCATCAGCGGACAGGGCCGCCAAGAGACCCAGTACTTC.

The chain joins TRBV28 to TRBJ1-1; D is possibly TRBD1 (6 bases). CDR1 MDHEN and CDR2 SYDVKM come from the germline V gene. CDR3 length: 15 residues. Trimming took off 2 bases at V and 4 bases at J, with 14 bases between the two ends. CDR3 sequence reads: CASSLHGGQVTEAFF. The CDR3, as DNA: TGTGCCAGCAGTTTACACGGGGGGCAGGTCACTGAAGCTTTCTTT.

The gene calls are TRBV21-1 and TRBJ1-1; the table's D call, TRBD1, was not checked against the DNA. TRBV21-1 is a listed pseudogene. The CDR3 runs to 13 residues. The CDR3 DNA sequence: TGTGCCAGCAGCATCGACAGACACACTGAAGCTTTCTTT. Translating it yields CASSIDRHTEAFF.

This clone was observed once. The chain carries TRBV7-9 and TRBJ2-2; 7 nucleotides match TRBD2. V lost 3 bases to trimming and J lost 1 base; unmatched junction nucleotides: 8. CDR1 SEHNR and CDR2 FQNEAQ come from the germline V gene (reference sequence). The CDR3 extends over 17 amino acids. In nucleotides, the CDR3 is TGTGCCAGCAGCTTTTTGAGCGGGGCCCTGAACACCGGGGAGCTGTTTTTT. Translated: CASSFLSGALNTGELFF.

The chain recombines TRBV19 with TRBJ2-7; TRBD2 matches at 9 bases. Germline V CDR1 and CDR2: LNHDA, SQIVND (reference sequence). The CDR3 extends over 14 amino acids. The V gene end was trimmed by 10 bases and the J gene end by 3 bases; junction bases not matched to a gene: 10. For the CDR3, the DNA is TGTGCCACCTCGCGGCTAGCGGGAATCTACGAGCAGTACTTC. Translated, it gives CATSRLAGIYEQYF.

V is TRBV11-2 and J is TRBJ2-7; D uncertain. Germline V gene data show CDR1 as SGHAT and CDR2 as FQNNGV. V dropped 1 base and J dropped 1 base, with 8 bases sitting between them. CDR3 size: 14 residues. This chain's CDR3 is CASSLGPGSYEQYF. In DNA, the CDR3 is TGTGCCAGCAGCTTAGGTCCAGGTTCCTACGAGCAGTACTTC.

This rearrangement joins TRBV30 to TRBJ1-5, with 7 bases fitting TRBD1. Germline CDR1 and CDR2: GTSNPN and SVGIG (reference sequence). Germline trimming cut 0 bases from V and 4 bases from J; bases unmatched to any gene: 15. This CDR3 region has 18 residues. This chain's CDR3 is CAWSVGQGVRDWNQPQHF. CDR3 sequence (DNA): TGTGCCTGGAGTGTCGGCCAGGGGGTAAGAGACTGGAATCAGCCCCAGCATTTT.

This clone turned up a few times. V gene TRBV9 combines with J gene TRBJ2-1; TRBD2 matches at 7 bases. Trimming removed 0 bases from V and 1 base from J; junction bases left unmatched: 7. Germline values: CDR1 SGDLS, CDR2 YYNGEE. This CDR3 has 17 amino acids. In DNA, the CDR3 is TGTGCCAGCAGCGTAGTTCCTAGCGGTTTTTCCTACAATGAGCAGTTCTTC. The encoded protein is CASSVVPSGFSYNEQFF.

CDR3 region: CATSSYLNQPQHF. As DNA, the CDR3 is TGTGCCACCAGCAGTTACCTAAATCAGCCCCAGCATTTT. The chain couples TRBV15 to TRBJ1-5, with D unclear. The V gene's germline CDR1 is LNHNV and CDR2 YYDKDF (reference sequence). The V end lost 3 bases, the J end lost 4 bases, and 7 bases lay between the germline ends. The CDR3 covers 13 residues.

The chain uses TRBV11-3 and TRBJ2-7; a possible D gene is TRBD1 (5 bases). V shed 0 bases and J shed 9 bases, with 12 bases lying between them. The CDR3 consists of 13 residues. Germline V gives CDR1 SGHNT, CDR2 YENEEA. The CDR3 reads CASSLDRQGGQYF. Here the CDR3 DNA reads TGTGCCAGCAGCTTAGATCGGCAGGGCGGGCAGTACTTC. The complete variable domain, with remaining parts taken from reference TRBV11-3 and TRBJ2-7, reads EAGVVQSPRYKIIEKKQPVAFWCNPISGHNTLYWYLQNLGQGPELLIRYENEEAVDDSQLPKDRFSAERLKGVDSTLKIQPAELGDSAVYLCASSLDRQGGQYFGPGTRLTVT.

This clone has just a few counts. No DNA is shown, since the ends of the CDR3 on it are uncertain; the CDR3 is the one TCRdb lists. This specimen includes other DNA sequences encoding the same CDR3. The rearrangement joins TRBV19 to TRBJ2-7; whether TRBD2, the table's D call, matches the DNA was not checked. The germline V gene encodes CDR1 LNHDA and CDR2 SQIVND (reference sequence). The CDR3 totals 12 residues, both ends included. The CDR3 here is CASSSGSYEQYF.

This sequence joins TRBV7-8 and TRBJ1-2; no definite D call. CDR1 is SGHVS and CDR2 is FQNEAQ in the germline V gene. The length of the CDR3 is 13 residues. V lost 1 base to trimming and J lost 2 bases, with 5 bases between them. The chain's CDR3 is CASSLDGNYGYTF. CDR3 in DNA: TGTGCCAGCAGCTTAGACGGGAACTATGGCTACACCTTC.

The chain employs TRBV19 and TRBJ2-2, with 9 bases that match TRBD1. The CDR3 totals 16 residues. The germline CDR1 and CDR2 sequences are LNHDA and SQIVND (reference sequence). Trimming took 4 bases from V and 5 from J; bases not matched to a gene: 8. The CDR3 here is CASSSSTTGGTGELFF. The CDR3 DNA is TGTGCCAGTAGTAGCTCCACGACAGGGGGGACCGGGGAGCTGTTTTTT.

The V call is TRBV24-1, the J call TRBJ2-1; TRBD2 matches at 8 bases. V gave up 6 bases and J gave up 7 bases; unmatched junction bases: 4. Per the germline V gene, CDR1 is KGHDR and CDR2 is SFDVKD. There are 13 residues in the CDR3. Written as DNA, the CDR3 is TGTGCCACCAGTCTTAGCGGGATTAATGAGCAGTTCTTC. Translated: CATSLSGINEQFF.

This clone was seen only a few times. The CDR3 loop reads CASSQEGTGRNYGYTF. The CDR3 coding sequence is TGTGCCAGCAGCCAAGAAGGGACAGGGCGTAACTATGGCTACACCTTC. The rearrangement joins TRBV3-1 (or the pseudogene TRBV3-2) to TRBJ1-2; 9 bases align to TRBD1. J lost 1 base, V lost 0 bases, and 3 bases had no gene match. From germline, CDR1 is LGHDT and CDR2 YNNKEL (reference sequence). The CDR3 sequence is 16 residues long.

This clone was counted only a few times. This chain joins TRBV5-4 and TRBJ1-4; weak D call: TRBD1 (6 bases). CDR1 is SGHNT and CDR2 is YYREEE in the germline V gene (reference sequence). This CDR3 contains 15 residues. With 0 bases removed from V and 4 bases from J, the gap between germline ends came to 10 bases. This chain's CDR3 is CASSLDRALNEKLFF. The CDR3 nucleotides are TGTGCCAGCAGCTTGGACAGGGCACTTAATGAAAAACTGTTTTTT.

This chain uses TRBV5-1 with TRBJ2-1; TRBD2 aligns across 8 bases. The V gene end was trimmed by 3 bases and the J gene end by 9 bases; junction bases not matched to a gene: 8. Per germline, CDR1 SGHRS and CDR2 YFSETQ. The CDR3 loop spans 14 amino acids. CDR3 coding DNA: TGCGCCAGCAGCTCCTCGGGAGGGTCAATTGAGCAGTTCTTC. Its protein is CASSSSGGSIEQFF.

The rearrangement links TRBV16 to TRBJ1-2; 12 bases are a match to TRBD1. CDR1 and CDR2 from the germline V gene are KGHSY and FQNENV. The J segment lost 8 bases and the V segment lost 1 base, leaving 5 bases of the junction unmatched. The length of the CDR3 is 15 residues. Here the CDR3 reads CASSQLGQGAYGYTF. As DNA, the CDR3 is TGTGCCAGCAGCCAATTGGGACAGGGGGCCTACGGCTACACCTTC.

This clone was seen only a few times. This sequence joins TRBV5-5 and TRBJ1-5, with D perhaps matching TRBD1 (5 bases). Germline CDR1 reads SGHKS; CDR2 reads YYEKEE (reference sequence). V lost 4 bases to trimming and J lost 6 bases, with 14 bases between them. The CDR3 totals 14 residues. DNA for the CDR3: TGTGCCAGCAGCCCCTACCAGGGCGGTCAGCCCCAGCATTTT. This sequence encodes CASSPYQGGQPQHF.

The V gene is TRBV28, the J gene TRBJ2-3; perhaps TRBD2 as D (6 bases). This CDR3 is built from 13 residues. Deletions cut 3 bases from V and 5 bases from J, with 9 bases between. Germline CDR1 and CDR2: MDHEN and SYDVKM. The CDR3 is CASSFTSLDTQYF. The CDR3 DNA is TGTGCCAGCAGTTTCACTAGCTTAGATACGCAGTATTTT.

The chain carries TRBV7-9 and TRBJ2-5; D might be TRBD1 (5 bases). The CDR3 consists of 12 residues. With 11 bases removed from V and 2 bases from J, the gap between germline ends came to 12 bases. Germline assignment: CDR1 SEHNR and CDR2 FQNEAQ (reference sequence). The CDR3 loop is CAAGATQETQYF. The DNA of the CDR3 is TGTGCCGCTGGGGCTACACAAGAGACCCAGTACTTC. The full variable domain, rest sourced from reference TRBV7-9 and TRBJ2-5, is DTGVSQNPRHKITKRGQNVTFRCDPISEHNRLYWYRQTLGQGPEFLTYFQNEAQLEKSRLLSDRFSAERPKGSFSTLEIQRTEQGDSAMYLCAAGATQETQYFGPGTRLLVL.

This chain joins TRBV10-3 and TRBJ1-1; 7 bases are a match to TRBD1. Trimming at V came to 1 base and at J to 4 bases, leaving 9 bases not matched to a gene. Germline CDR1 ENHRY, CDR2 SYGVKD. The CDR3 runs 16 residues. The CDR3 region is CAISEFYRGLSTEAFF. In nucleotides, the CDR3 is TGTGCCATCAGTGAGTTTTACAGGGGCCTTAGCACTGAAGCTTTCTTT.

The rearrangement links TRBV27 to TRBJ2-7; no definite D call. Per the germline V gene, CDR1 is MNHEY and CDR2 is SMNVEV (reference sequence). V lost 7 bases, J lost 1 base, and 14 bases lay in between. The CDR3 extends over 14 amino acids. The DNA of the CDR3 is TGTGCCAGCAATAAATACGGGTCATCCTACGAGCAGTACTTC. It codes for CASNKYGSSYEQYF.